These 11 T cell receptor beta chains came from one sample sequenced in a study of regulatory T cells in long-lasting Graves disease. Construction of the TCR beta libraries employed iRepertoire HTBI primers in conjunction with Arm-PCR of CDR3 regions. TCRdb reanalysed the multiplex PCR reads using MiXCR and keeps one entry per CDR3 protein. The top ten clones hold around 10% of a sample with 400,000 to 550,000 distinct CDR3 sequences, 16% of them seen once. The time point here: newly diagnosed GD, antithyroid drugs for less than 3 months. RNA extracted from PBMCs served as the sequencing template. In addition, the sample was reused for a study of T cells in Graves' hyperthyroidism and ophthalmopathy.

The input for sequencing was peripheral blood mononuclear cells (PBMCs), taken at new diagnosis, from a patient treated with antithyroid drugs. The origin of the receptors is a woman aged 25 to 39 with Graves disease.

The V call is TRBV7-8, the J call TRBJ2-2, with a possible D match to TRBD2 (7 bases). CDR3 length equals 14 residues. CDR1 and CDR2 (germline): SGHVS, FQNEAQ. V was cut by 1 base and J by 6 bases, with 9 bases left in between. The CDR3 loop is CASSLVGGAGELFF. Here the CDR3 DNA reads TGTGCCAGCAGCTTAGTAGGGGGGGCCGGGGAGCTGTTTTTT.

This chain connects TRBV24-1 to TRBJ2-1, with D perhaps TRBD2 (5 bases). The CDR3 runs 13 residues. Per germline, CDR1 KGHDR and CDR2 SFDVKD. The ends were cut back, 3 bases at V and 9 bases at J, with 11 bases in the middle. The CDR3 sequence: CATSDGSSGEQFF. The CDR3 bases are TGTGCCACCAGTGATGGTAGCAGCGGTGAGCAGTTCTTC.

This clonotype was recorded at least ten times. The chain uses TRBV3-1 and TRBJ2-1; 10 nucleotides match TRBD2. After removal of 3 bases from V and 5 bases from J, the junction contained 7 bases not matched to a gene. The CDR3 is 16 residues long. The germline CDR1 and CDR2 sequences are LGHDT and YNNKEL (reference sequence). CDR3 region: CASSHDIGLADNEQFF. For the CDR3, the DNA is TGTGCCAGCAGCCACGACATCGGACTAGCGGACAATGAGCAGTTCTTC.

For this clonotype: The conserved final phenylalanine or tryptophan is absent from the CDR3, which likely points to a read error. The DNA is omitted, as the CDR3 cannot be located on it reliably, and the CDR3 follows TCRdb's listing. This chain uses TRBV12-3 or TRBV12-4 with TRBJ1-3; TRBD1, the table's D call, lacks a check against the DNA. The CDR3 contains 13 residues when both ends are counted. The CDR3 here is CASSSYRGQAEAE.

This chain connects TRBV6-6 to TRBJ2-2; D is undetermined. The CDR3 is 15 amino acids. The germline V and J ends were trimmed by 0 bases and 6 bases, with 11 bases remaining between them. The germline gives CDR1 MNHNY, CDR2 SVGAGI (reference sequence). The CDR3 here is CASSYSIEPPGELFF. DNA of the CDR3: TGTGCCAGCAGTTACTCGATCGAGCCGCCCGGGGAGCTGTTTTTT.

This clonotype came up many times. V and J are TRBV27 and TRBJ2-3, with a tentative D call TRBD1 (6 bases). In germline, CDR1 is MNHEY, CDR2 SMNVEV (reference sequence). This CDR3 is built from 17 residues. V gave up 6 bases and J gave up 4 bases, with 23 bases separating them. DNA for the CDR3: TGTGCCAGCAGGCCTCCACCCACAGGGAATATGGCAGATACGCAGTATTTT. Amino acids: CASRPPPTGNMADTQYF.

In its sample, this clonotype was seen many times. V usage is TRBV20-1 and J usage is TRBJ2-5; D not resolved. V was shortened by 0 bases and J by 5 bases, with 4 bases between the two germline ends. The CDR3 is 11 amino acids. In germline, CDR1 is DFQATT, CDR2 SNEGSKA (reference sequence). The CDR3 region is CSARDMETQYF. As DNA, the CDR3 is TGCAGTGCTAGAGATATGGAGACCCAGTACTTC.

Sample share makes this clonotype medium-sized. The chain is built from TRBV5-6 and TRBJ2-1, with D unclear. V was cut by 3 bases and J by 7 bases, with 11 bases left in between. The CDR3 spans 13 residues. Germline CDR1 SGHDT, CDR2 YYEEEE. CDR3 DNA sequence: TGTGCCAGCAGCTGGGCGACTGTGAATGAGCAGTTCTTC. Translating it yields CASSWATVNEQFF. The full variable domain, completed using reference TRBV5-6 and TRBJ2-1, is DAGVTQSPTHLIKTRGQQVTLRCSPKSGHDTVSWYQQALGQGPQFIFQYYEEEERQRGNFPDRFSGHQFPNYSSELNVNALLLGDSALYLCASSWATVNEQFFGPGTRLTVL.

This clonotype was observed a handful of times. The chain couples TRBV12-3 or TRBV12-4 to TRBJ2-1; TRBD1 agrees at 11 bases. The CDR3 length is 16 residues. Germline trimming cut 8 bases from V and 6 bases from J; bases unmatched to any gene: 12. The CDR3 here is CASRDDRGTGGNEQFF. In DNA form, the CDR3 reads TGTGCCAGCCGAGACGACCGGGGGACAGGGGGCAATGAGCAGTTCTTC.

The chain has TRBV19 and TRBJ2-5; D remains ambiguous. The V gene lost 3 bases and the J gene lost 4 bases, with 12 bases spanning the gap. Germline CDR1 LNHDA, CDR2 SQIVND (reference sequence). The CDR3 runs 14 residues. The CDR3 sequence: CASSMSQAPETQYF. The CDR3 DNA is TGTGCCAGTAGTATGAGCCAGGCGCCAGAGACCCAGTACTTC.

Only a few counts were recorded for this clonotype. A far larger clone is only one base removed, so a read error is likely. The chain combines TRBV2 with TRBJ1-5; D is uncertain. The ends were cut back, 6 bases at V and 0 bases at J, with 15 bases in the middle. Germline values: CDR1 SNHLY, CDR2 FYNNEI. CDR3 size: 16 residues. CDR3 protein: CASSLTEGISNQPQHF. CDR3 in DNA: TGTGCCAGCAGCCTTACAGAGGGCATTAGCAATCAGCCCCAGCATTTT.